This passage covers 19 T cell receptor beta chains from one sample sequenced in a study of PD-1 blockade in classical Hodgkin lymphoma. Exposure to brentuximab vedotin varied, and each patient had relapsed following autologous stem cell transplantation. Measured with immunoSEQ multiplex PCR; TCRdb has only the in-frame clones, and not every one. The profile shows some 96,000 clones, 80% to 85% of them singletons. Sequenced here: peripheral blood mononuclear cells (PBMCs), sampled at baseline. These receptors were obtained from a human donor with classical Hodgkin lymphoma.

This clone was seen a handful of times. The chain is built from TRBV6-4 and TRBJ1-2; TRBD1 agrees at 7 bases. CDR3 length: 16 residues. Germline assignment: CDR1 MRHNA and CDR2 SNTAGT. Germline trimming cut 4 bases from V and 2 bases from J; bases unmatched to any gene: 10. The CDR3 DNA is TGTGCCAGCAGTGCCTCGGGCCGACAGGGCAACTATGGCTACACCTTC. Translation: CASSASGRQGNYGYTF.

This clone was counted a single time. The chain joins TRBV7-2 to TRBJ2-1; D may correspond to TRBD1 or TRBD2 (5 bases each). CDR1 is SGHTA, CDR2 FQGNSA, per germline. The CDR3 runs 12 residues. V was pared by 7 bases and J by 7 bases, with 11 bases between. This chain's CDR3 is CASTREGNEQFF. CDR3 nucleotide sequence: TGTGCCAGCACCCGTGAGGGGAATGAGCAGTTCTTC.

The rearrangement joins TRBV7-2 to TRBJ2-5, with D perhaps TRBD2 (6 bases). The V end lost 7 bases, the J end lost 2 bases, and 14 bases lay between the germline ends. Germline V gives CDR1 SGHTA, CDR2 FQGNSA. This CDR3 has 14 amino acids. For the CDR3, the DNA is TGTGCCAGCAAAATTAGCGGAGCTCAAGAGACCCAGTACTTC. Residues: CASKISGAQETQYF. Full variable domain (rest looked up from reference TRBV7-2 and TRBJ2-5): GAGVSQSPSNKVTEKGKDVELRCDPISGHTALYWYRQSLGQGLEFLIYFQGNSAPDKSGLPSDRFSAERTGGSVSTLTIQRTQQEDSAVYLCASKISGAQETQYFGPGTRLLVL.

This sequence joins TRBV29-1 and TRBJ1-4, with D hard to call. Deletions cut 2 bases from V and 8 bases from J, with 12 bases between. The CDR3 runs 13 residues. Looked up from germline, CDR1 is SQVTM and CDR2 is ANQGSEA. Here the CDR3 reads CSVERELGEKLFF. CDR3 sequence (DNA): TGCAGCGTTGAACGGGAGTTGGGGGAAAAACTGTTTTTT.

V and J are TRBV11-3 and TRBJ2-1; 10 bases map to TRBD1. The CDR3 runs to 14 residues. Germline V gene lookup returns CDR1 SGHNT and CDR2 YENEEA. Unmatched junction bases numbered 7, after V lost 5 bases and J lost 9 bases. The CDR3 loop reads CASSEGQGFGEQFF. The CDR3 DNA sequence: TGTGCCAGCAGCGAGGGACAGGGGTTTGGTGAGCAGTTCTTC.

This chain links TRBV9 with TRBJ1-1; the D is unclear. This CDR3 spans 15 amino acids. Per germline, CDR1 SGDLS and CDR2 YYNGEE. Trimming took off 0 bases at V and 4 bases at J, with 13 bases between the two ends. CDR3 loop: CASSVDSVGSTEAFF. The CDR3 DNA reads TGTGCCAGCAGCGTAGATTCTGTGGGATCCACTGAAGCTTTCTTT.

The chain couples TRBV10-3 to TRBJ2-2; D uncertain. The CDR3 loop spans 11 amino acids. Germline V gene sequence: CDR1 ENHRY, CDR2 SYGVKD. V shed 4 bases and J shed 5 bases, with 2 bases lying between them. The CDR3, as DNA: TGTGCCATCAGTGCGACCGGGGAGCTGTTTTTT. This translates into CAISATGELFF.

This clone was observed once. This chain uses TRBV7-8 with TRBJ1-5, with D unclear. Germline V lookup: CDR1 SGHVS, CDR2 FQNEAQ. V was trimmed by 4 bases and J by 2 bases, leaving 9 bases between them. The CDR3 loop spans 14 amino acids. The CDR3 region is CASSSILGNQPQHF. CDR3 in DNA: TGTGCCAGCAGCTCAATCTTAGGCAATCAGCCCCAGCATTTT. Filled out from reference TRBV7-8 and TRBJ1-5, the complete variable domain reads GAGVSQSPRYKVAKRGQDVALRCDPISGHVSLFWYQQALGQGPEFLTYFQNEAQLDKSGLPSDRFFAERPEGSVSTLKIQRTQQEDSAVYLCASSSILGNQPQHFGDGTRLSIL.

A single count supports this clone. This chain uses TRBV7-2 with TRBJ2-3, with 7 positions matching TRBD2. This CDR3 has 18 amino acids. The germline CDR1 and CDR2 sequences are SGHTA and FQGNSA. Germline trimming cut 0 bases from V and 4 bases from J; bases unmatched to any gene: 13. Written as DNA, the CDR3 is TGTGCCAGCAGCTTAGCCCCGTCAGTTGCGGGAGTAGCAGATACGCAGTATTTT. The encoded protein is CASSLAPSVAGVADTQYF.

This rearrangement joins TRBV6-1 to TRBJ2-1; D is possibly TRBD2 (6 bases). Trimming removed 0 bases from V and 0 bases from J, with 12 bases in between. The length of the CDR3 is 17 residues. In germline, CDR1 is MNHNS, CDR2 SASEGT. The CDR3 protein is CASSEAAGTFSYNEQFF. CDR3 in DNA: TGTGCCAGCAGTGAAGCGGCCGGGACTTTCTCCTACAATGAGCAGTTCTTC.

This CDR3 reads CASSLGPTDYEQYF. Written as DNA, the CDR3 is TGTGCCAGCAGCTTGGGGCCGACGGACTACGAGCAGTACTTC. This chain uses TRBV5-4 with TRBJ2-7; D unclear. This CDR3 has 14 amino acids. In germline, CDR1 is SGHNT, CDR2 YYREEE (reference sequence). Trimming cost V 0 bases and J 3 bases, with 10 bases left between them.

The gene calls are TRBV10-3 and TRBJ2-5; tentative D call: TRBD1 (6 bases). The CDR3 extends over 13 amino acids. V dropped 3 bases and J dropped 2 bases, with 7 bases sitting between them. Per the germline V gene, CDR1 is ENHRY and CDR2 is SYGVKD. The CDR3 region is CAISDGQQETQYF. The CDR3, as DNA: TGTGCCATCAGTGACGGACAGCAAGAGACCCAGTACTTC.

The V and J genes are TRBV5-1 and TRBJ2-7; 8 bases map to TRBD2. The CDR3 is made up of 15 amino acids. Germline V gene lookup returns CDR1 SGHRS and CDR2 YFSETQ. Trimming took 4 bases from V and 4 from J; bases not matched to a gene: 10. The CDR3 sequence: CASSPRRAGEYEQYF. The CDR3, as DNA: TGCGCCAGCAGCCCCCGGAGAGCGGGAGAATACGAGCAGTACTTC. The variable domain in full, with the rest retrieved from reference TRBV5-1 and TRBJ2-7, is KAGVTQTPRYLIKTRGQQVTLSCSPISGHRSVSWYQQTPGQGLQFLFEYFSETQRNKGNFPGRFSGRQFSNSRSEMNVSTLELGDSALYLCASSPRRAGEYEQYFGPGTRLTVT.

The chain recombines TRBV2 with TRBJ2-1; a possible D gene is TRBD2 (6 bases). The CDR3 loop spans 15 amino acids. Per germline, CDR1 SNHLY and CDR2 FYNNEI. Trimming stripped 2 bases from V and 2 bases from J, with 10 bases between. CDR3 nucleotides: TGTGCCAGCAGTGAAACGGGAGTCGCCTACAATGAGCAGTTCTTC. Its translation is CASSETGVAYNEQFF.

The chain links TRBV5-4 to TRBJ1-1; 7 bases match TRBD1. Germline-derived CDR1 and CDR2 are SGHNT and YYREEE (reference sequence). This CDR3 comprises 14 residues. J was trimmed by 4 bases and V by 4 bases; bases with no gene match: 7. CDR3 nucleotides: TGTGCCAGCAGCATACAGGGGCTCGGCACTGAAGCTTTCTTT. Translated, it gives CASSIQGLGTEAFF.

V usage is TRBV28 and J usage is TRBJ1-1, with a possible D match to TRBD1 (6 bases). Per germline, CDR1 MDHEN and CDR2 SYDVKM. The CDR3 extends over 14 amino acids. V was pared by 3 bases and J by 4 bases, with 12 bases between. The CDR3 sequence is CASSFAGDGTEAFF. DNA for the CDR3: TGTGCCAGCAGTTTCGCAGGGGACGGCACTGAAGCTTTCTTT.

This clone has only one observation. The chain has TRBV19 and TRBJ1-1; D is perhaps TRBD1 (5 bases). Germline values: CDR1 LNHDA, CDR2 SQIVND (reference sequence). Trimming stripped 4 bases from V and 3 bases from J, with 15 bases between. The CDR3 covers 15 residues. The CDR3 DNA reads as TGTGCCAGTAGTACACCGCGAGGGGCGGACACTGAAGCTTTCTTT. It yields the protein CASSTPRGADTEAFF.

This clone was found once. The V and J genes are TRBV11-2 and TRBJ2-7; D is perhaps TRBD2 (6 bases). V dropped 2 bases and J dropped 6 bases, with 20 bases sitting between them. This CDR3 is 16 amino acids long. CDR1 is SGHAT, CDR2 FQNNGV, per germline. The CDR3 DNA reads TGTGCCAGCAGCTTATCCGGGACTGATAGGGCCCGCGAGCAGTACTTC. As protein: CASSLSGTDRAREQYF.

This chain links TRBV5-1 with TRBJ2-2; TRBD2 matches at 8 bases. V shed 2 bases and J 1 base; nucleotides not matched to a gene: 4. Germline lookup yields CDR1 SGHRS and CDR2 YFSETQ. CDR3 length: 16 amino acids. CDR3: CASSFGGGRNTGELFF. The CDR3 DNA reads as TGCGCCAGCAGCTTTGGCGGGGGGCGGAACACCGGGGAGCTGTTTTTT.